A selection of T cell receptor beta chains follows, all from one sample in a study of CD8+ T cells in alopecia areata. The table came from immunoSEQ multiplex PCR; TCRdb's copy has only in-frame clones and leaves some out. The sample lists about 8,900 clones, 50% to 70% seen once, with nearly 15% in the top ten. Sequenced input: skin. The source is a human donor with alopecia areata. Each CDR3 is given with its conserved first and last residue. A D gene is named only where the DNA matches it firmly. The size field is filled for only some rows; it gives once, few, many or a size class.

TRBJ2-7 TRBV5-1 - - CASSLGPGSEQYF TGCGCCAGCAGCTTAGGTCCAGGGAGCGAGCAGTACTTC
TRBJ2-7 TRBV29-1 - - CSAGFRANEQYF TGCAGCGCCGGTTTTCGGGCTAATGAGCAGTACTTC
TRBJ2-7 TRBV18 once TRBD2 CATTTSGRYEQYF TGTGCCACCACGACTAGCGGGAGGTACGAGCAGTACTTC
TRBJ2-7 TRBV9 few - CASSPLGAAMREQYF TGTGCCAGCAGCCCTCTCGGGGCTGCAATGAGGGAGCAGTACTTC
TRBJ2-2 TRBV7-2 few TRBD2 CASSLAGGSTGELFF TGTGCCAGCAGCTTGGCGGGGGGATCAACCGGGGAGCTGTTTTTT
TRBJ2-5 TRBV6-6 few TRBD1 CASSYLRDRETQYF TGTGCCAGCAGTTACCTCCGGGACAGGGAGACCCAGTACTTC
TRBJ1-2 TRBV2 - - CASSESERRQNYGYTF TGTGCCAGCAGTGAATCAGAAAGGAGGCAAAACTATGGCTACACCTTC
TRBJ2-1 TRBV7-8 few TRBD2 CASSPRTSDEQFF TGTGCCAGCAGCCCGAGGACTAGCGATGAGCAGTTCTTC
TRBJ2-3 TRBV7-8 - TRBD2 CASSQAGTHTDTQYF TGTGCCAGCAGCCAAGCGGGAACTCACACAGATACGCAGTATTTT
TRBJ2-2 TRBV7-3 - TRBD1 CASKGAANTGELFF TGTGCCAGCAAGGGGGCGGCGAACACCGGGGAGCTGTTTTTT
TRBJ1-4 TRBV10-2 - TRBD1 CASSDPTGTNEKLFF TGCGCCAGCAGTGACCCGACAGGGACTAATGAAAAACTGTTTTTT
TRBJ1-6 TRBV7-2 - - CASSLAASAVINSPLHF TGTGCCAGCAGCTTAGCGGCTTCTGCAGTAATTAATTCACCCCTCCACTTT
TRBJ2-7 TRBV28 few TRBD2 CASSSPGLGGWGAYEQYF TGTGCCAGCAGTTCTCCGGGACTAGGGGGGTGGGGCGCCTACGAGCAGTACTTC
TRBJ2-7 TRBV28 - TRBD2 CASSSPSKSFGGGTYEQYF TGTGCCAGCAGTTCCCCCAGTAAGTCGTTTGGCGGGGGGACCTACGAGCAGTACTTC
TRBJ1-1 TRBV5-1 - - CASSLPRQGKAFF TGCGCCAGCAGCTTGCCGCGGCAGGGAAAAGCTTTCTTT
TRBJ1-2 TRBV7-2 - TRBD1 CASIPGTGLPYGYTF TGTGCCAGCATCCCTGGGACAGGCCTACCCTATGGCTACACCTTC
TRBJ1-1 TRBV27 - - CASSLSRGREAFF TGTGCCAGCAGTTTATCGAGGGGCAGAGAAGCTTTCTTT
TRBJ2-1 TRBV2 few - CASSEDSSYNEQFF TGTGCCAGCAGTGAAGATAGCTCCTACAATGAGCAGTTCTTC
TRBJ2-5 TRBV4-1 - - CASSQDRFQPGETQYF TGCGCCAGCAGCCAAGATCGGTTCCAGCCGGGGGAGACCCAGTACTTC
TRBJ1-5 TRBV5-8 large - CASSLEGKGHQPQHF TGTGCCAGCAGCTTGGAAGGGAAGGGGCATCAGCCCCAGCATTTT
TRBJ2-1 TRBV19 - TRBD2 CASSIGAGGYEQFF TGTGCCAGTAGTATCGGAGCGGGAGGTTATGAGCAGTTCTTC
TRBJ2-7 TRBV5-1 - - CASSLGLGDSYEQYF TGCGCCAGCAGCTTGGGGCTGGGGGACTCCTACGAGCAGTACTTC
TRBJ1-2 TRBV21-1 - - CASSKAGGVYGYTF TGTGCCAGCAGCAAAGCAGGGGGGGTCTATGGCTACACCTTC
TRBJ2-3 TRBV7-4 few TRBD2 CASSRGTSGEDTQYF TGTGCCAGCAGTCGTGGGACTAGCGGGGAAGATACGCAGTATTTT
TRBJ2-5 TRBV28 once - CASGNTGREYF TGTGCCAGCGGAAATACAGGGAGGGAATACTTC
TRBJ2-2 TRBV10-2 - - CASSVRGANTGELFF TGCGCCAGCAGTGTGAGGGGTGCGAACACCGGGGAGCTGTTTTTT
TRBJ2-7 TRBV6-6 few - CASSYAGQGYEQYF TGTGCCAGCAGTTACGCCGGACAAGGCTACGAGCAGTACTTC
TRBJ2-1 TRBV6-5 - TRBD2 CASSYPSSGRVEQFF TGTGCCAGCAGTTACCCCTCTAGCGGGAGGGTTGAGCAGTTCTTC
TRBJ2-1 TRBV7-6 - - CASSLAGQSYNEQFF TGTGCCAGCAGCTTAGCGGGTCAATCCTACAATGAGCAGTTCTTC
TRBJ2-7 TRBV7-2 - TRBD2 CASSLGLAELLKYF TGTGCCAGCAGCTTGGGACTAGCGGAACTCCTTAAGTACTTC
TRBJ1-6 TRBV12-2 - - CASRFLYARAPSNSPLHF TGTGCAAGTCGCTTCCTGTACGCCCGGGCCCCCTCAAATTCACCCCTCCACTTT
TRBJ1-2 TRBV5-1 - TRBD1 CASGLGPGQGYGYTF TGCGCCAGCGGATTGGGACCGGGACAGGGATATGGCTACACCTTC
TRBJ1-5 TRBV4-3 - - CASSQDRRGPSYQPQHF TGCGCCAGCAGCCAAGACAGACGGGGGCCATCGTATCAGCCCCAGCATTTT
TRBJ2-5 TRBV29-1 - - CSVSSGLPFGETQYF TGCAGCGTCTCCTCGGGACTCCCCTTCGGGGAGACCCAGTACTTC
TRBJ2-4 TRBV7-9 few TRBD2 CASSLRLAGAAAKNIQYF TGTGCCAGCAGCTTAAGACTAGCGGGAGCGGCGGCCAAAAACATTCAGTACTTC
TRBJ2-3 TRBV7-6 - TRBD2 CASSMLYSGALPPDTQYF TGTGCCAGCAGCATGCTGTATAGCGGGGCCCTCCCCCCAGATACGCAGTATTTT
TRBJ2-7 TRBV7-8 few - CASSLESSGPYEQYF TGTGCCAGCAGCTTAGAGAGTAGCGGACCCTACGAGCAGTACTTC
TRBJ2-1 TRBV28 medium-sized TRBD2 CASSTLQRGAYNEQFF TGTGCCAGCAGTACCCTCCAGCGGGGCGCGTACAATGAGCAGTTCTTC
TRBJ1-2 TRBV5-1 - - CASSTLQGGYTF TGCGCCAGCAGCACCCTACAGGGAGGCTACACCTTC
TRBJ2-7 TRBV4-3 - - CASSQDGSNEQYF TGCGCCAGCAGCCAAGATGGTAGCAACGAGCAGTACTTC